This T cell receptor (beta chain) came from a study of STAT5B mutations in CD4+ large granular lymphocyte leukemia. Study background: The CDR3 'QG' motif was associated with a particular HLA allele among healthy donors.

Clones were read by immunoSEQ multiplex PCR, and TCRdb kept only the in-frame ones, dropping some. Of about 45,000 clones listed, approximately 86% were seen once; the top ten hold less than 3%. Details on this clone: As yet, its antigen is unknown.

Study-level points and caveats: Main leukemic clonotypes were patient-specific, but roughly 25% appeared at low frequency elsewhere. Top patient clones used TRBV06 genes more often: 8/27 versus 2/35 in controls. Patient CD4-sorted repertoires stayed more clonal than healthy ones after leukemic-clone removal.

CDR1 and CDR2 (germline): GTSNPN, SVGIG (reference sequence). V was shortened by 0 bases and J by 8 bases, with 13 bases between the two germline ends. The CDR3 is made up of 13 amino acids. The TCR originated in a human donor in good health. Sequencing input: CD4+ T cells from blood buffy coats. The chain links TRBV30 to TRBJ1-2; D might be TRBD1 (5 bases). Here the CDR3 DNA reads TGTGCCTGGAGTGTGTCAGGGTCGAGGGGCTACACCTTC. Amino acids: CAWSVSGSRGYTF.